Described below is a single T cell receptor (beta chain) sequence and its context. Using immunoSEQ multiplex PCR, the repertoire was profiled, and TCRdb retains in-frame clones only, with some absent. Of around 65,000 clones in the sample, roughly 90% were seen once. Germline loops: CDR1 SGHTA, CDR2 FQGNSA. V shed 3 bases, J shed 7 bases, and the junction held 8 bases outside the gene matches. The CDR3 is 15 amino acids. The data belong to a study of OX40 agonist ivuxolimab in advanced cancers. Overall study: Prior checkpoint blockade (anti-PD-1, anti-PD-L1 or anti-CTLA-4) was permitted; approximately 41% had it.

The sequence derives from an adult with an advanced solid tumor such as melanoma, head and neck, liver or kidney cancer. This chain connects TRBV7-2 to TRBJ2-7; 11 bases align to TRBD2. This sample comprised CD4+ or CD8+ T cells sorted from blood, obtained in a trial of the OX40 agonist ivuxolimab. The CDR3 here is CASSFAGLAGREQYF. CDR3 DNA: TGTGCCAGCAGCTTCGCCGGACTAGCGGGTCGGGAGCAGTACTTC.